The 21 T cell receptor beta chains presented below share a single source sample, sequenced in a study of T cell changes during pregnancy in multiple sclerosis. Method: immunoSEQ multiplex PCR; TCRdb's copy keeps in-frame clones and lacks some. The data contain 55,000 or so clones, about 90% of them singletons. The specimen was CD4+ T cells from peripheral blood mononuclear cells, collected after pregnancy. The receptor set was obtained from a female donor with multiple sclerosis, enrolled in a pregnancy study.

The V gene is TRBV9, the J gene TRBJ1-4; the D gene is possibly TRBD1 (5 bases). The V end lost 2 bases, the J end lost 3 bases, and 11 bases lay between the germline ends. CDR1 and CDR2 (germline): SGDLS, YYNGEE. The CDR3 has 15 amino acids. The CDR3 DNA is TGTGCCAGCAGCGTCCTTCAGGGTGCTAATGAAAAACTGTTTTTT. Protein: CASSVLQGANEKLFF.

J is TRBJ2-4 and V is TRBV15; D is unclear. Germline V gene lookup returns CDR1 LNHNV and CDR2 YYDKDF (reference sequence). Trimming left V 4 bases short and J 9 bases short, with 13 bases between. The CDR3 length is 13 residues. CDR3 in amino acids: CATSNPVLGIQYF. The DNA of the CDR3 is TGTGCCACCAGCAACCCGGTTCTAGGCATTCAGTACTTC. The full variable domain, completed using reference TRBV15 and TRBJ2-4, is DAMVIQNPRYQVTQFGKPVTLSCSQTLNHNVMYWYQQKSSQAPKLLFHYYDKDFNNEADTPDNFQSRRPNTSFCFLDIRSPGLGDTAMYLCATSNPVLGIQYFGAGTRLSVL.

The chain recombines TRBV11-1 with TRBJ2-1, with 16 bases aligning to TRBD2. With 5 bases clipped from V and 4 bases from J, the junction kept 2 bases outside the gene matches. CDR3 length: 16 amino acids. The germline V gene encodes CDR1 SGHAT and CDR2 FQDESV (reference sequence). DNA for the CDR3: TGTGCCAGCAGCGCGGGACTAGCGGGGGGGTACAATGAGCAGTTCTTC. This codes for CASSAGLAGGYNEQFF.

The CDR3 region has the DNA TGTGCCAGCAACAAGCTGCTACAGGGTACGGATGGGAACACCTTC. It yields the protein CASNKLLQGTDGNTF. The V call is TRBV2, the J call TRBJ1-2, with D tentatively TRBD1 (6 bases). Looked up from germline, CDR1 is SNHLY and CDR2 is FYNNEI. This CDR3 contains 15 residues. V dropped 7 bases and J dropped 12 bases, with 27 bases sitting between them. The full variable domain, its missing parts supplied by reference TRBV2 and TRBJ1-2, is EPEVTQTPSHQVTQMGQEVILRCVPISNHLYFYWYRQILGQKVEFLVSFYNNEISEKSEIFDDQFSVERPDGSNFTLKIRSTKLEDSAMYFCASNKLLQGTDGNTFGSGTRLTVV.

This sequence joins TRBV5-1 and TRBJ2-7, with 13 bases aligning to TRBD2. The CDR3 is made up of 15 amino acids. The V gene end was trimmed by 4 bases and the J gene end by 2 bases; junction bases not matched to a gene: 3. Germline assignment: CDR1 SGHRS and CDR2 YFSETQ. The DNA for the CDR3 is TGCGCCAGCAGCGGGGGACTAGCGGGGCCCTACGAGCAGTACTTC. The encoded protein is CASSGGLAGPYEQYF.

V usage is TRBV21-1 and J usage is TRBJ2-1; the D call in the table, TRBD1, was not verified against the DNA. TRBV21-1 has pseudogene status. The CDR3 is 17 amino acids. Here the CDR3 DNA reads TGTGCCAGCAGCCCCAAGACGGGACAGGGAGGCTACAATGAGCAGTTCTTC. Its protein is CASSPKTGQGGYNEQFF.

This chain links TRBV6-5 with TRBJ2-1; maybe TRBD1 (7 bases). This CDR3 is built from 16 residues. Germline loops: CDR1 MNHEY, CDR2 SVGAGI. V was cut by 0 bases and J by 4 bases, with 13 bases left in between. The CDR3 DNA reads TGTGCCAGCAGTTACTCTACCCAGGGGGGTTACAATGAGCAGTTCTTC. It codes for CASSYSTQGGYNEQFF.

The chain combines TRBV6-5 with TRBJ2-5; 11 bases match TRBD2. V dropped 4 bases and J dropped 5; count of bases not matched to a gene: 9. CDR3 length: 16 amino acids. The germline V gene has CDR1 MNHEY and CDR2 SVGAGI. In DNA form, the CDR3 reads TGTGCCAGCAGTTTCCTGACTAGCGGGGAACGGGAGACCCAGTACTTC. Amino acid sequence: CASSFLTSGERETQYF.

The J gene is TRBJ1-1, the V gene TRBV6-5, with a possible D match to TRBD1 (6 bases). The germline V and J ends were trimmed by 2 bases and 5 bases, with 18 bases remaining between them. Germline V gene lookup returns CDR1 MNHEY and CDR2 SVGAGI. The CDR3 has 16 amino acids. The CDR3 spells CASSYLPPLRGTEAFF. CDR3 DNA sequence: TGTGCCAGCAGTTACCTGCCGCCACTGAGGGGGACTGAAGCTTTCTTT.

This rearrangement joins TRBV10-3 to TRBJ1-1, with D uncertain. CDR3 length equals 14 residues. Between the trimmed V and J ends, which lost 1 base and 0 bases, there was a span of 6 bases. From germline, CDR1 is ENHRY and CDR2 SYGVKD. CDR3 residues: CAISEYRLNTEAFF. CDR3 bases: TGTGCCATCAGTGAGTACAGATTGAACACTGAAGCTTTCTTT.

The chain's CDR3 is CASSQGGRGQNQPQHF. For the CDR3, the DNA is TGTGCCAGCAGCCAAGGGGGCAGGGGGCAGAATCAGCCCCAGCATTTT. The rearrangement joins TRBV4-2 to TRBJ1-5; TRBD1 agrees at 8 bases. The CDR3 has 16 residues. Germline CDR1 and CDR2: LGHNA and YNFKEQ. J was trimmed by 4 bases and V by 1 base; bases with no gene match: 6.

CDR3 bases: TGTGCCAGCAGCCAAGAGTCGGTCGGGGTGAACACTGAAGCTTTCTTT. Residues: CASSQESVGVNTEAFF. The rearrangement uses TRBV4-2 and TRBJ1-1, with unresolved D. Germline loops: CDR1 LGHNA, CDR2 YNFKEQ. This CDR3 spans 16 amino acids. Trimming stripped 0 bases from V and 0 bases from J, with 11 bases between.

This clone was counted only a few times. The genes are TRBV7-2 and TRBJ2-7, with a weak D call TRBD1 (5 bases). Trimming took 5 bases from V and 4 from J, leaving 18 bases between them. The length of the CDR3 is 15 residues. CDR1 is SGHTA and CDR2 is FQGNSA in the germline V gene. The CDR3, as DNA: TGTGCCAGCAGCGGGAATCCCAGGGTTCGGTACGAGCAGTACTTC. Translating gives CASSGNPRVRYEQYF. Full variable domain (missing parts from reference TRBV7-2 and TRBJ2-7): GAGVSQSPSNKVTEKGKDVELRCDPISGHTALYWYRQSLGQGLEFLIYFQGNSAPDKSGLPSDRFSAERTGGSVSTLTIQRTQQEDSAVYLCASSGNPRVRYEQYFGPGTRLTVT.

V and J are TRBV27 and TRBJ2-7, with 7 bases aligning to TRBD2. The V and J ends lost 3 bases and 2 bases, in that order; junction bases with no gene match: 1. The CDR3 runs to 13 residues. Per germline, CDR1 MNHEY and CDR2 SMNVEV (reference sequence). This chain's CDR3 is CASSLGTTYEQYF. CDR3 DNA: TGTGCCAGCAGTTTGGGGACTACCTACGAGCAGTACTTC.

This chain links TRBV6-4 with TRBJ2-3, with 10 bases that match TRBD2. The J segment lost 8 bases and the V segment lost 5 bases, leaving 13 bases of the junction unmatched. Germline CDR1 is MRHNA and CDR2 is SNTAGT. The CDR3 runs to 16 residues. The CDR3 loop is CASSRTSGGVPGTQYF. CDR3 sequence (DNA): TGTGCCAGCAGTCGCACCAGCGGGGGGGTTCCAGGTACGCAGTATTTT.

V usage is TRBV30 and J usage is TRBJ2-6; perhaps TRBD2 as D (5 bases). Germline CDR1 GTSNPN, CDR2 SVGIG (reference sequence). The CDR3 loop spans 16 amino acids. Trimming left V 7 bases short and J 0 bases short, with 16 bases between. The CDR3 sequence: CAYGGGSFSGANVLTF. Written as DNA, the CDR3 is TGTGCCTACGGAGGTGGATCCTTCTCTGGGGCCAACGTCCTGACTTTC.

The chain joins TRBV5-6 to TRBJ1-2, with D hard to call. With 4 bases removed from V and 7 bases from J, the gap between germline ends came to 14 bases. CDR3 length: 13 residues. Per germline, CDR1 SGHDT and CDR2 YYEEEE. CDR3 protein: CASSLRDTSGYTF. The DNA for the CDR3 is TGTGCCAGCAGCCTTCGGGATACTAGTGGCTACACCTTC.

The genes are TRBV4-3 and TRBJ2-2; D is possibly TRBD2 (6 bases). Germline loops: CDR1 LGHNA, CDR2 YSLEER. V was trimmed by 3 bases and J by 7 bases, leaving 12 bases between them. The CDR3 sequence is 14 residues long. The CDR3, as DNA: TGCGCCAGCAGCCAGGAGGAGGGAGGCGGGGAGCTGTTTTTT. As protein: CASSQEEGGGELFF.

The J gene is TRBJ2-7, the V gene TRBV27; possibly TRBD2 for D (7 bases). This CDR3 is 17 amino acids long. Germline CDR1 reads MNHEY; CDR2 reads SMNVEV (reference sequence). Trimming took off 5 bases at V and 0 bases at J, with 20 bases between the two ends. CDR3 sequence reads: CASSAGERGIISYEQYF. The CDR3 DNA is TGTGCCAGCAGTGCGGGGGAAAGGGGGATTATCTCCTACGAGCAGTACTTC.

The chain carries TRBV7-2 and TRBJ2-3, with 7 bases that match TRBD1. Trimming removed 5 bases from V and 0 bases from J; junction bases left unmatched: 2. Germline CDR1 reads SGHTA; CDR2 reads FQGNSA. There are 14 residues in the CDR3. DNA of the CDR3: TGTGCCAGCAGCCGGGACAGAAGCACAGATACGCAGTATTTT. It is translated as CASSRDRSTDTQYF.

The chain joins TRBV29-1 to TRBJ2-2, with D unresolved. The CDR3 is 11 residues long. V gave up 5 bases and J gave up 1 base, with 2 bases separating them. Per the germline V gene, CDR1 is SQVTM and CDR2 is ANQGSEA. The CDR3 region has the DNA TGCAGCGTTCAGAACACCGGGGAGCTGTTTTTT. Amino acids: CSVQNTGELFF.